These 11 T cell receptor beta chains were all obtained from the same sample, sequenced in a study of T-cell reconstitution after alpha-beta-depleted transplantation in children. During its preparation, the TCRbeta library received unique molecular identifiers. TCRdb called the PCR reads again in MiXCR, with one record for every CDR3 protein. This sample yields 500,000 to 600,000 distinct CDR3 sequences, of which 27% are seen a single time; 30% to 45% belongs to the top ten. Specimen: PBMCs, collected before TCRalphabeta/CD19-depleted stem cell transplant. The receptors derive from a boy in the first two years of life with Wiskott-Aldrich syndrome, due to receive a stem cell transplant.

V gene TRBV20-1 combines with J gene TRBJ2-3, with unresolved D. The CDR3 has 16 amino acids. V lost 1 base and J lost 4, with 18 bases in between. Germline loops: CDR1 DFQATT, CDR2 SNEGSKA (reference sequence). In nucleotides, the CDR3 is TGCAGTGCTAGAGTTAGGACGGAGCCCCTCCCAGATACGCAGTATTTT. Residues: CSARVRTEPLPDTQYF.

The V call is TRBV5-1, the J call TRBJ2-1, with D perhaps matching TRBD1 or TRBD2 (6 bases each). Germline lookup yields CDR1 SGHRS and CDR2 YFSETQ. This CDR3 is built from 18 residues. Trimming took 4 bases from V and 2 from J, leaving 22 bases between them. The CDR3 nucleotides are TGCGCCAGCAGCCCTCCTTCAGGGGCAGGCGGGACCTACAATGAGCAGTTCTTC. Its translation: CASSPPSGAGGTYNEQFF. The whole variable domain, filled in from reference TRBV5-1 and TRBJ2-1, reads KAGVTQTPRYLIKTRGQQVTLSCSPISGHRSVSWYQQTPGQGLQFLFEYFSETQRNKGNFPGRFSGRQFSNSRSEMNVSTLELGDSALYLCASSPPSGAGGTYNEQFFGPGTRLTVL.

This clonotype occurred a few times. The chain recombines TRBV20-1 with TRBJ2-5, with D unclear. Germline loops: CDR1 DFQATT, CDR2 SNEGSKA (reference sequence). This CDR3 is 14 amino acids long. The V end was cut by 3 bases, the J end by 0 bases, with 11 bases between. CDR3 sequence (DNA): TGCAGTGCTAGTATTCGGGTGTACCAAGAGACCCAGTACTTC. Translated: CSASIRVYQETQYF.

This clonotype was found a few times. The chain employs TRBV12-3 or TRBV12-4 and TRBJ2-1; 10 bases match TRBD2. The CDR3 is 15 amino acids. V trimming: 7 bases; J trimming: 3 bases; junction bases outside the gene matches: 6. Written as DNA, the CDR3 is TGTGCCAGCATCTCCGGGACTAGCGACTACAATGAGCAGTTCTTC. The encoded protein is CASISGTSDYNEQFF.

The chain couples TRBV2 to TRBJ2-3; 8 bases line up with TRBD2. CDR3 length: 17 residues. Germline trimming cut 5 bases from V and 5 bases from J; bases unmatched to any gene: 15. CDR1 and CDR2 (germline): SNHLY, FYNNEI. Written as DNA, the CDR3 is TGTGCCAGCAGTCCTAATACTAAAGCGGGAGTGGTAGATACGCAGTATTTT. Translation: CASSPNTKAGVVDTQYF.

V gene TRBV7-2 combines with J gene TRBJ2-3; the D gene is possibly TRBD1 (5 bases). Trimming cost V 5 bases and J 4 bases, with 16 bases left between them. The germline gives CDR1 SGHTA, CDR2 FQGNSA. This CDR3 has 15 amino acids. CDR3 nucleotide sequence: TGTGCCAGCAGCCAGGGTAGTTATCGCTCAGATACGCAGTATTTT. Protein sequence: CASSQGSYRSDTQYF.

A few counts support this clonotype. The chain joins TRBV5-1 to TRBJ2-1; no clear D. Between the trimmed V and J ends, which lost 0 bases and 10 bases, there was a span of 8 bases. Germline lookup yields CDR1 SGHRS and CDR2 YFSETQ. The CDR3 loop spans 12 amino acids. The DNA of the CDR3 is TGCGCCAGCAGCTTGGCCTTGAAGGAGCAGTTCTTC. Translation gives CASSLALKEQFF.

This chain uses TRBV5-1 with TRBJ2-7; TRBD2 matches 7 bases. The germline gives CDR1 SGHRS, CDR2 YFSETQ. V lost 4 bases to trimming and J lost 2 bases; unmatched junction nucleotides: 9. The length of the CDR3 is 15 residues. The CDR3 is CASSPSGGRAYEQYF. As DNA, the CDR3 is TGCGCCAGCAGCCCCTCGGGCGGGAGAGCCTACGAGCAGTACTTC.

This chain links TRBV10-3 with TRBJ2-5; perhaps TRBD2 as D (5 bases). Trimming left V 6 bases short and J 3 bases short, with 11 bases between. Germline loops: CDR1 ENHRY, CDR2 SYGVKD. The length of the CDR3 is 13 residues. The DNA of the CDR3 is TGTGCCATCAGAGCCGGGATAGAAGAGACCCAGTACTTC. Protein: CAIRAGIEETQYF.

The V gene is TRBV12-3 or TRBV12-4, the J gene TRBJ2-4; no clear D gene. V was pared by 5 bases and J by 0 bases, with 8 bases between. The CDR3 is made up of 14 amino acids. For the CDR3, the DNA is TGTGCCAGCAGTCCCGGAGAAGCCAAAAACATTCAGTACTTC. Protein product: CASSPGEAKNIQYF.

The V gene is TRBV7-2, the J gene TRBJ1-2, with 8 bases lining up with TRBD1. The CDR3 covers 15 residues. The V segment lost 5 bases and the J segment 8 bases; nucleotides outside the gene matches: 13. The germline gives CDR1 SGHTA, CDR2 FQGNSA. The CDR3 DNA follows: TGTGCCAGCAGCCCATCAACAGGGGGGCTGGGGGGCTACACCTTC. Encoded protein: CASSPSTGGLGGYTF.